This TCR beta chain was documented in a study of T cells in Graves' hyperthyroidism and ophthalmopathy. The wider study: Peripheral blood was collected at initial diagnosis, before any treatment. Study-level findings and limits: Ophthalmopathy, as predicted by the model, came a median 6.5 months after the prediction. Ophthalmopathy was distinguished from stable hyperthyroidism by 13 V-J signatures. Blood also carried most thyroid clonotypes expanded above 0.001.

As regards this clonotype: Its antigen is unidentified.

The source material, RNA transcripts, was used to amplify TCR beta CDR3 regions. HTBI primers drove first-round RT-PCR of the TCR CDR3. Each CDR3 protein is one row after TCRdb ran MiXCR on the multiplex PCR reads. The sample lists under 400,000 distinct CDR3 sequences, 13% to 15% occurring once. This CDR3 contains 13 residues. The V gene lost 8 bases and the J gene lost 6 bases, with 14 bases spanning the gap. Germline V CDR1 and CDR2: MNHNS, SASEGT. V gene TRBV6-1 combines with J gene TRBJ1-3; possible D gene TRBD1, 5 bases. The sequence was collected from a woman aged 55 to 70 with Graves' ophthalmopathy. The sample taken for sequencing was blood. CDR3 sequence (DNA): TGTGCCAGCGGCCGGGGCCTAGAAAACACCATATATTTT. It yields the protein CASGRGLENTIYF.